This T cell receptor (beta chain) emerged from a study of tumor-infiltrating lymphocytes in primary liver carcinoma. Whole-study context: Treatment of the patients' primary liver carcinoma consisted of surgical resection. Spanning 30 to 69 years of age, the patients were men and women. Roughly 3.65 to 7.5 million productive TCRbeta reads came from each sample, comparable across tissue types.

TCR beta cDNA came from around 0.5 ug total RNA, primed with a constant-region primer. For TCR beta, libraries were produced by three nested multiplex PCR rounds using slightly modified ARM-PCR. Primers for the first two PCR rounds were TRBV1-TRBV30 forward primers and a C-beta reverse primer (approximately 10 cycles per round). TCRdb re-derived calls from the multiplex PCR reads in MiXCR, one entry per CDR3 protein. The repertoire holds about 320,000 distinct CDR3 sequences, with 50% to 70% as singletons. This CDR3 has 15 amino acids. V shed 5 bases and J shed 6 bases, with 17 bases lying between them. Germline V gene lookup returns CDR1 SGHAT and CDR2 FQNNGV. In addition to blood RNA drawn from unsorted whole blood, germline DNA was extracted. Roughly 3.9 milliliters of peripheral blood were drawn preoperatively.

The rearrangement links TRBV11-2 to TRBJ2-1; D is tentatively TRBD1 or TRBD2 (5 bases each). Sequencing was carried out using peripheral blood. The sequence derives from a man aged 40-49 years with primary liver carcinoma and hepatitis B virus infection. The CDR3 bases are TGTGCCAGCAGCAGAGACAAGGGGAGTTGCAATGAGCAGTTCTTC. This translates into CASSRDKGSCNEQFF.